This T cell receptor (beta chain) was obtained from a study of cytomegalovirus exposure and HLA in healthy donors. Study findings and constraints: There were some public TCRs occurring in many donors, but most TCR sequences were rare. A link between a missense DCLRE1C variant and TCR beta V- and J-gene trimming emerged from a later analysis.

The PCR ran on 60 Vbeta and 13 Jbeta primers. Profiling relied on immunoSEQ multiplex PCR, and the TCRdb table lists in-frame clones only, not all of them. The data show about 180,000 clones, about four fifths seen once. Trimming removed 5 bases from V and 4 bases from J, with 9 bases in between. Germline V gives CDR1 MNHEY, CDR2 SVGAGI. This CDR3 spans 14 amino acids. Regarding this clone: The antigen remains undetermined.

V and J are TRBV6-5 and TRBJ1-6; D ambiguous. The sequenced material came from PBMCs. The clonotype originates from a girl aged 5-17 years in good health and CMV-seropositive. The CDR3 nucleotides are TGTGCCAGCAGTGCGTCGCGGTATAATTCACCCCTCCACTTT. It yields the protein CASSASRYNSPLHF.